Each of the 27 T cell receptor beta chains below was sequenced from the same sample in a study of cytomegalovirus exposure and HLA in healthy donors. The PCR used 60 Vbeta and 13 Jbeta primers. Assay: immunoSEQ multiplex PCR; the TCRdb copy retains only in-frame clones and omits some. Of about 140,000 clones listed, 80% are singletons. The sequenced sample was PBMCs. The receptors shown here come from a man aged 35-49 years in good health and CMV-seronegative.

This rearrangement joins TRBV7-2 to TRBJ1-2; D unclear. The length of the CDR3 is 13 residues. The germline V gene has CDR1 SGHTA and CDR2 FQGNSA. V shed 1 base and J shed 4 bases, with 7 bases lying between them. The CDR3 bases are TGTGCCAGCAGCTTAGGGCAGTCCTATGGCTACACCTTC. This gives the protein CASSLGQSYGYTF.

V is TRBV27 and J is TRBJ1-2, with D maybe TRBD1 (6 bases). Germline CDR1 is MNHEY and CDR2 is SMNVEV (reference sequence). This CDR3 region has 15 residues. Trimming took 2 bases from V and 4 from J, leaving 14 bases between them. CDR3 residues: CASSLNPGVSYGYTF. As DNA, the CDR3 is TGTGCCAGCAGTTTAAATCCAGGGGTTAGCTATGGCTACACCTTC.

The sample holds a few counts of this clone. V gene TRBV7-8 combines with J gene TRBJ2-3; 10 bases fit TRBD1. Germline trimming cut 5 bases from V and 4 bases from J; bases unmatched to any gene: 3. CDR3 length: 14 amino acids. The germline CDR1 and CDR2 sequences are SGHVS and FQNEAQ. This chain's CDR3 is CASSLGQGADTQYF. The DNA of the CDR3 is TGTGCCAGCAGCCTCGGACAGGGGGCAGATACGCAGTATTTT.

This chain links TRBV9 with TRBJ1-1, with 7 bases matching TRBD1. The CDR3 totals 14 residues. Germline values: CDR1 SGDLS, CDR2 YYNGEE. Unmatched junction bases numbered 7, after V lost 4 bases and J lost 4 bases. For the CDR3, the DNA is TGTGCCAGCAGCTCACAGGGGAGGTTCACTGAAGCTTTCTTT. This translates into CASSSQGRFTEAFF.

CDR3 protein: CAVSRGVGETQYF. In DNA, the CDR3 is TGTGCCGTCTCCCGGGGGGTGGGAGAGACCCAGTACTTC. The chain recombines TRBV15 with TRBJ2-5; TRBD2 agrees at 7 bases. The CDR3 has 13 residues. CDR1 and CDR2 from the germline V gene are LNHNV and YYDKDF (reference sequence). The J segment lost 4 bases and the V segment lost 11 bases, leaving 10 bases of the junction unmatched. The variable domain in full, with the rest retrieved from reference TRBV15 and TRBJ2-5, is DAMVIQNPRYQVTQFGKPVTLSCSQTLNHNVMYWYQQKSSQAPKLLFHYYDKDFNNEADTPDNFQSRRPNTSFCFLDIRSPGLGDTAMYLCAVSRGVGETQYFGPGTRLLVL.

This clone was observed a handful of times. CDR3 region: CASSNRRQKNSPLHF. The CDR3 region has the DNA TGTGCCAGCAGCAACCGTAGACAGAAAAATTCACCCCTCCACTTT. This chain connects TRBV21-1 to TRBJ1-6; TRBD1, the table's D call, was not compared with the DNA. TRBV21-1 is reported as a pseudogene. The CDR3 length is 15 residues.

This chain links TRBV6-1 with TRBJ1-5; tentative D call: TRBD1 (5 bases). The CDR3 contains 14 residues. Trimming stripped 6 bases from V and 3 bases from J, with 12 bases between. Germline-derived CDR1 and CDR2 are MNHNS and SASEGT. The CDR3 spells CASRTVSLNQPQHF. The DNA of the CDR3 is TGTGCCAGCAGGACAGTTTCTCTCAATCAGCCCCAGCATTTT.

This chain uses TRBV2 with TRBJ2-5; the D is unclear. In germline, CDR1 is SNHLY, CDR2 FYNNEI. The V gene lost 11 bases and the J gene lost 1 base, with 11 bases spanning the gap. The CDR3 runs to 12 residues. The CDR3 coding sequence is TGTGCCGGCTCCTGGTCCCAAGAGACCCAGTACTTC. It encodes CAGSWSQETQYF.

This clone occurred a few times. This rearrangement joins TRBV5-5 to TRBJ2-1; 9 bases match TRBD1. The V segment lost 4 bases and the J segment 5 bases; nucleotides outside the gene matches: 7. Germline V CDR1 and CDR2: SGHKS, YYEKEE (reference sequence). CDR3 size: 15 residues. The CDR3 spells CASSGTGQGHNEQFF. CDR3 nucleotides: TGTGCCAGCAGCGGTACGGGACAGGGCCACAATGAGCAGTTCTTC.

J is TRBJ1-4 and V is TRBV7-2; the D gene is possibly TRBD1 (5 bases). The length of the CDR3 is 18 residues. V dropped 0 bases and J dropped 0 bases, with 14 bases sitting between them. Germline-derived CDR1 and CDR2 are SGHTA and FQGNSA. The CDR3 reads CASSLALQALATNEKLFF. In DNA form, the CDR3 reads TGTGCCAGCAGCTTAGCGCTACAGGCGCTTGCAACTAATGAAAAACTGTTTTTT.

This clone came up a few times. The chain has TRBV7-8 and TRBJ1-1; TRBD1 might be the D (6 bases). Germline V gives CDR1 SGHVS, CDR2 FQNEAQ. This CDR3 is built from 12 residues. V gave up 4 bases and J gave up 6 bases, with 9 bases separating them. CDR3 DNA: TGTGCCAGCAGCTCCGGGACACCTGAAGCTTTCTTT. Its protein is CASSSGTPEAFF.

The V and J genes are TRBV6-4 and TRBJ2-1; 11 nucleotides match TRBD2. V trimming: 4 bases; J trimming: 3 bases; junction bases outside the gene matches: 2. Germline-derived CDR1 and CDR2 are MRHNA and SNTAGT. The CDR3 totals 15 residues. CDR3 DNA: TGTGCCAGCAGTGTTAGCGGGGGGGGCTACAATGAGCAGTTCTTC. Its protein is CASSVSGGGYNEQFF.

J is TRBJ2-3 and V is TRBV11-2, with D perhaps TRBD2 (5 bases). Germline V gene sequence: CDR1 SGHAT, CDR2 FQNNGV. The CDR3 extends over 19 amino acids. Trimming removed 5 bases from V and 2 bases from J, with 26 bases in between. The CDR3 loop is CASSQGIPGDMAPTDTQYF. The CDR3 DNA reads TGTGCCAGCAGCCAAGGGATCCCCGGGGATATGGCCCCCACAGATACGCAGTATTTT.

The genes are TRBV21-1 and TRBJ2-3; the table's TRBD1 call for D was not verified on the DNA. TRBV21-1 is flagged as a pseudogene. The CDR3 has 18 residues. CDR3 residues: CASSGWTVRSPQTDTQYF. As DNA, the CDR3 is TGTGCCAGCAGCGGTTGGACAGTCCGCTCCCCCCAAACAGATACGCAGTATTTT.

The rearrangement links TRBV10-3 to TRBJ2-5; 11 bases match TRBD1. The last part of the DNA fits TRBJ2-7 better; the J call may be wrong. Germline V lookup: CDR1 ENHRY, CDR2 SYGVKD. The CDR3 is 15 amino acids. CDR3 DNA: TGTGCCATCAAGGGGACAGGGGGAGGCTCCTACGAGCAGTACTTC. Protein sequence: CAIKGTGGGSYEQYF.

CDR3 region: CASSQERGREVSPLHF. The CDR3 DNA reads as TGTGCCAGCAGCCAAGAAAGGGGCAGGGAGGTTTCACCCCTCCACTTT. The genes are TRBV14 and TRBJ1-6, with D maybe TRBD1 (5 bases). Trimming removed 0 bases at V and 9 bases at J, with 15 bases between. The CDR3 has 16 residues. Germline values: CDR1 SGHDN, CDR2 FVKESK.

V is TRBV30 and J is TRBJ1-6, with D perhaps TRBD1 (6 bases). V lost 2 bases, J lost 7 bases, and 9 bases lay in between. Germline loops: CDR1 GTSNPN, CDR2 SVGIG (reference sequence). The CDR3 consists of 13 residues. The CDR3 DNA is TGTGCCTGGAGTTCAGGGGACAATTCACCCCTCCACTTT. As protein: CAWSSGDNSPLHF.

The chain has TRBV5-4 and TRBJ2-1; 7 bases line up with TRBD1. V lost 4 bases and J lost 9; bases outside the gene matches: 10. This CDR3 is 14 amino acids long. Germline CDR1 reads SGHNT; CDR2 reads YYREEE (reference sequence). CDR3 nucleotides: TGTGCCAGCAGCCCAACGACAGGGAACTTTGAGCAGTTCTTC. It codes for CASSPTTGNFEQFF. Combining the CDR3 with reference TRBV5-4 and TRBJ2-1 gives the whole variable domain ETGVTQSPTHLIKTRGQQVTLRCSSQSGHNTVSWYQQALGQGPQFIFQYYREEENGRGNFPPRFSGLQFPNYSSELNVNALELDDSALYLCASSPTTGNFEQFFGPGTRLTVL.

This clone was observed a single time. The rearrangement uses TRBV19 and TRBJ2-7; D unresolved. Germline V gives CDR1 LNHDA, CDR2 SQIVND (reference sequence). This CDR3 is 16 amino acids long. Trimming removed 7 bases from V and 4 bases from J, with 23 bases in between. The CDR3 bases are TGTGCCAGTACCCTCACGGCTGGCGGCAGCACTTACGAGCAGTACTTC. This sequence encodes CASTLTAGGSTYEQYF. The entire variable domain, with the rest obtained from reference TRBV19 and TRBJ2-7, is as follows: DGGITQSPKYLFRKEGQNVTLSCEQNLNHDAMYWYRQDPGQGLRLIYYSQIVNDFQKGDIAEGYSVSREKKESFPLTVTSAQKNPTAFYLCASTLTAGGSTYEQYFGPGTRLTVT.

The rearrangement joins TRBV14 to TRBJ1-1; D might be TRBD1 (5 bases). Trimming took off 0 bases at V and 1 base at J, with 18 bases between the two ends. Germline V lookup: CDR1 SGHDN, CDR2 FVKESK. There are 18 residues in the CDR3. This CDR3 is CASSQDIQAQWGNTEAFF. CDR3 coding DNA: TGTGCCAGCAGCCAAGATATACAGGCACAGTGGGGGAACACTGAAGCTTTCTTT.

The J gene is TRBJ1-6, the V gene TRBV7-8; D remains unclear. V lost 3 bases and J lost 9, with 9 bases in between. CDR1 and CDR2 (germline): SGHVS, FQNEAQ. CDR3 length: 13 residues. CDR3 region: CASSLRIGSPLHF. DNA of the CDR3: TGTGCCAGCAGCTTGCGGATCGGTTCACCCCTCCACTTT.

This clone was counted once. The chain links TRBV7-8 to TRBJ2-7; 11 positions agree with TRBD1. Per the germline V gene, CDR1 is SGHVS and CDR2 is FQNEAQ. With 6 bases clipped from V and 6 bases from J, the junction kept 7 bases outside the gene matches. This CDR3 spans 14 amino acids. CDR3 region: CASRLGQGAGEQYF. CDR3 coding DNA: TGTGCCAGCAGACTCGGACAGGGGGCCGGCGAGCAGTACTTC.

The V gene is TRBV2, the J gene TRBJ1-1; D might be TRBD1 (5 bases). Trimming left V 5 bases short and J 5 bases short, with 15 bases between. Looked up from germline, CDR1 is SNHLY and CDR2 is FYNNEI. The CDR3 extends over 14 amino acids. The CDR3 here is CASSTLGGRTEAFF. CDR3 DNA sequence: TGTGCCAGCAGTACCTTGGGGGGGAGAACTGAAGCTTTCTTT.

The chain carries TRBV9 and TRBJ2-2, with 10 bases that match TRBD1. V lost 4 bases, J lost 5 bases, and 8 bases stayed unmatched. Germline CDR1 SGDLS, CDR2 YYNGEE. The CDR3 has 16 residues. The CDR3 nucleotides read TGTGCCAGCAGCTCCGGACAGGGGGTGTTTACCGGGGAGCTGTTTTTT. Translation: CASSSGQGVFTGELFF. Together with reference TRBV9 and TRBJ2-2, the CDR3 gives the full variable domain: DSGVTQTPKHLITATGQRVTLRCSPRSGDLSVYWYQQSLDQGLQFLIQYYNGEERAKGNILERFSAQQFPDLHSELNLSSLELGDSALYFCASSSGQGVFTGELFFGEGSRLTVL.

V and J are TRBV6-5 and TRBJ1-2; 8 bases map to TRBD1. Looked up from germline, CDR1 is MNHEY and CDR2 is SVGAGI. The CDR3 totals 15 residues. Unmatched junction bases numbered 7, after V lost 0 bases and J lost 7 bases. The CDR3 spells CASSYSRQGFGGYTF. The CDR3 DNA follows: TGTGCCAGCAGTTACTCGCGACAGGGGTTTGGTGGCTACACCTTC.

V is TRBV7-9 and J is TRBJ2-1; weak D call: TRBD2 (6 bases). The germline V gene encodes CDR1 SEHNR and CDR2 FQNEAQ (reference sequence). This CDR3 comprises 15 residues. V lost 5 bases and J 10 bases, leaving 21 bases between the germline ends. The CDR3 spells CASSVPGLPLGEQFF. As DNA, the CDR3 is TGTGCCAGCAGCGTTCCGGGACTCCCCCTCGGGGAGCAGTTCTTC.

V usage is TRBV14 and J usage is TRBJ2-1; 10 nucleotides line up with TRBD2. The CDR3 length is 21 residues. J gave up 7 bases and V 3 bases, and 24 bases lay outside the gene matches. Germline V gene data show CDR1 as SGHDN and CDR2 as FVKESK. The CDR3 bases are TGTGCCAGCAGCCAGGATTCCCTAGTAGCGGGGGGCCCTATGTCTTGGAATGAGCAGTTCTTC. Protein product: CASSQDSLVAGGPMSWNEQFF.